This is a list of T cell receptor beta chains from one sample in a study of blood T cell repertoires in COVID-19. The protocol was immunoSEQ multiplex PCR, while the TCRdb copy is restricted to in-frame clones and leaves out a portion. Of roughly 250,000 clones in the sample, over 90% were seen once. The sequencing input was peripheral blood. These receptors originate from a man aged 25 to 40 with COVID-19, enrolled during active disease. Each CDR3 is given with its conserved first and last residue. Each record gives: D gene, clone size, J gene, V gene, CDR3 protein, CDR3 DNA. A D gene is named only where the DNA matches it firmly. Clone size is stated in some rows and not others, as once, few, many or a class when expanded.

>TRBD1|-|TRBJ1-2|TRBV6-5
CASSPGGEGYTF
TGTGCCAGCAGTCCAGGGGGCGAAGGCTACACCTTC
>-|-|TRBJ2-7|TRBV10-2
CASSEGDTSYEQYF
TGCGCCAGCAGTGAGGGGGACACCTCTTACGAGCAGTACTTC
>TRBD1|-|TRBJ1-2|TRBV18
CASSQATGNYGYTF
TGTGCCAGCTCCCAGGCGACAGGGAACTATGGCTACACCTTC
>-|-|TRBJ2-1|TRBV5-1
CASSLKGVGLNEQFF
TGCGCCAGCAGCTTGAAGGGAGTGGGATTAAATGAGCAGTTCTTC
>TRBD2|-|TRBJ2-3|TRBV19
CASSGYGGLTDTQYF
TGTGCCAGTAGTGGTTACGGGGGGTTGACAGATACGCAGTATTTT
>TRBD1|-|TRBJ1-2|TRBV9
CASSVPPPGTGTDFNYGYTF
TGTGCCAGCAGCGTCCCACCACCCGGGACAGGGACAGACTTTAACTATGGCTACACCTTC
>TRBD1|few|TRBJ1-3|TRBV18
CASSPQETGTGNTIYF
TGTGCCAGCTCACCGCAAGAGACAGGGACTGGAAACACCATATATTTT
>-|-|TRBJ1-2|TRBV18
CASSPGGSTNYGYTF
TGTGCCAGCTCACCTGGGGGGTCGACAAACTATGGCTACACCTTC
>-|-|TRBJ2-7|TRBV7-9
CASSSRGYEQYF
TGTGCCAGCAGCTCCCGGGGATACGAGCAGTACTTC
>-|-|TRBJ1-6|TRBV6-5
CASSNPGGGSPLHF
TGTGCCAGCAGTAACCCGGGGGGTGGGTCACCCCTCCACTTT
>-|-|TRBJ1-2|TRBV11-2
CASSLGSVSGYTF
TGTGCCAGCAGCTTAGGGTCTGTTAGTGGCTACACCTTC
>-|-|TRBJ2-3|TRBV29-1
CSATGRGTTDTQYF
TGCAGCGCCACGGGGCGCGGGACCACAGATACGCAGTATTTT
>-|-|TRBJ2-3|TRBV4-1
CASSPRQMENTDTQYF
TGCGCCAGCAGTCCAAGACAGATGGAGAACACAGATACGCAGTATTTT
>-|-|TRBJ1-2|TRBV11-2
CASSLRDGSFGYTF
TGTGCCAGCAGCTTGCGGGACGGTTCGTTCGGCTACACCTTC
>TRBD2|-|TRBJ2-3|TRBV9
CASSGGTLAGIDTQYF
TGTGCCAGCAGCGGTGGAACACTAGCGGGGATAGATACGCAGTATTTT
>-|-|TRBJ2-5|TRBV7-3
CASSLEGGEKTQYF
TGTGCCAGCAGCTTGGAAGGCGGGGAAAAGACCCAGTACTTC
>-|-|TRBJ2-3|TRBV20-1
CSASDGGPKDTQYF
TGCAGTGCTAGTGACGGGGGGCCGAAAGATACGCAGTATTTT
>-|-|TRBJ1-3|TRBV10-3
CAIRQDSGNTIYF
TGTGCCATCAGGCAGGACTCTGGAAACACCATATATTTT
>-|-|TRBJ2-1|TRBV27
CASSLLTGPYNEQFF
TGTGCCAGCAGTTTACTCACAGGGCCCTACAATGAGCAGTTCTTC
>TRBD1|-|TRBJ1-2|TRBV9
CASSVDTGGTYGYTF
TGTGCCAGCAGCGTAGATACAGGGGGAACCTATGGCTACACCTTC
>-|-|TRBJ2-4|TRBV29-1
CSVSPTVAKNIQYF
TGCAGCGTCTCCCCGACAGTAGCCAAAAACATTCAGTACTTC
>-|-|TRBJ2-2|TRBV7-9
CASSLSYSTGELFF
TGTGCCAGCAGCTTATCTTACAGCACCGGGGAGCTGTTTTTT
>TRBD2|-|TRBJ2-3|TRBV5-1
CASVEGRGDTDTQYF
TGCGCCAGCGTCGAGGGCCGGGGGGACACAGATACGCAGTATTTT
>-|-|TRBJ2-3|TRBV11-2
CASSLEHATDTQYF
TGTGCCAGCAGCTTAGAACACGCCACAGATACGCAGTATTTT
>-|-|TRBJ1-2|TRBV5-1
CASSTDTYGYTF
TGCGCCAGCAGCACCGACACCTATGGCTACACCTTC
>TRBD1|-|TRBJ1-6|TRBV28
CASSQTGDPNSPLHF
TGTGCCAGCAGTCAAACAGGGGATCCTAATTCACCCCTCCACTTT
>TRBD1|once|TRBJ1-1|TRBV19
CASSEDRGPFVSTEAFF
TGTGCCAGTAGCGAGGACAGGGGGCCTTTTGTGAGCACTGAAGCTTTCTTT
>-|-|TRBJ1-4|TRBV15
CATSKDTYGEKLFF
TGTGCCACCAGCAAGGACACTTATGGCGAAAAACTGTTTTTT
>-|-|TRBJ1-1|TRBV6-5
CASTLTVNTEAFF
TGTGCCAGCACTTTGACAGTGAACACTGAAGCTTTCTTT
>-|-|TRBJ1-2|TRBV7-9
CASSLDTNYGYTF
TGTGCCAGCAGCCTCGACACTAACTATGGCTACACCTTC
>TRBD1|-|TRBJ2-5|TRBV10-3
CAISEGTGGFADF
TGTGCCATCAGTGAAGGGACAGGGGGATTTGCGGACTTC
>TRBD1|-|TRBJ2-5|TRBV10-2
CASSPGDRGRETQYF
TGCGCCAGCAGCCCAGGGGACAGGGGGCGGGAGACCCAGTACTTC
>-|once|TRBJ2-5|TRBV5-4
CASSFVIGTKETQYF
TGTGCCAGCAGCTTTGTTATCGGGACAAAAGAGACCCAGTACTTC
>TRBD2|once|TRBJ2-3|TRBV5-1
CASSPGTSGGTSTDTQYF
TGCGCCAGCAGCCCCGGGACTAGCGGGGGAACTAGCACAGATACGCAGTATTTT
>-|once|TRBJ1-1|TRBV7-9
CASSLAGVRDTEAFF
TGTGCCAGCAGCTTAGCCGGGGTTCGGGACACTGAAGCTTTCTTT
>-|-|TRBJ1-4|TRBV18
CASSPSYATNEKLFF
TGTGCCAGCTCGCCATCGTATGCAACTAATGAAAAACTGTTTTTT
>-|-|TRBJ1-4|TRBV18
CASSPQTVHNNEKLFF
TGTGCCAGCTCACCACAGACAGTCCACAATAATGAAAAACTGTTTTTT
>TRBD2|-|TRBJ2-3|TRBV13
CASSRTSESTDTQYF
TGTGCCAGCAGCCGGACTAGCGAAAGCACAGATACGCAGTATTTT
>-|-|TRBJ2-7|TRBV9
CASSVDQAYEQYF
TGTGCCAGCAGCGTAGACCAAGCATACGAGCAGTACTTC
>TRBD1|-|TRBJ2-1|TRBV11-2
CASSTPGQGRFRNEQFF
TGTGCCAGCAGTACACCCGGACAGGGACGTTTTAGGAATGAGCAGTTCTTC
>-|-|TRBJ2-3|TRBV6-1
CASSEYSTSTDTQYF
TGTGCCAGCAGTGAATACAGTACTAGCACAGATACGCAGTATTTT
>TRBD1|-|TRBJ1-4|TRBV9
CASSVEGAHNEKLFF
TGTGCCAGCAGCGTGGAGGGGGCGCATAATGAAAAACTGTTTTTT
>-|once|TRBJ1-3|TRBV6-1
CASSEGGGGNTIYF
TGTGCCAGCAGTGAAGGGGGAGGAGGAAACACCATATATTTT
>TRBD2|-|TRBJ2-5|TRBV3-1/TRBV3-2
CASSQVVRGGETQYF
TGTGCCAGCAGCCAAGTGGTACGGGGAGGGGAGACCCAGTACTTC
>TRBD2|-|TRBJ2-5|TRBV7-9
CASSFRSGGETQYF
TGTGCCAGCAGCTTCAGGAGCGGGGGAGAGACCCAGTACTTC
>TRBD2|-|TRBJ2-3|TRBV9
CASSVTRGRADTQYF
TGTGCCAGCAGCGTGACGCGGGGGAGGGCAGATACGCAGTATTTT
>TRBD2|-|TRBJ2-1|TRBV12-5
CASTSGGAFRTYNEQFF
TGTGCTTCGACTAGCGGGGGGGCCTTTCGCACCTACAATGAGCAGTTCTTC
>-|-|TRBJ1-2|TRBV11-2
CASSLGTVGNDYGYTF
TGTGCCAGCAGCTTAGGGACAGTGGGCAATGACTATGGCTACACCTTC
>-|-|TRBJ2-2|TRBV25-1
CASSDRRGPFVNTGELFF
TGTGCCAGCAGTGACCGCCGAGGGCCCTTCGTGAACACCGGGGAGCTGTTTTTT
>-|few|TRBJ1-1|TRBV9
CASSVAVNTEAFF
TGTGCCAGCAGCGTAGCCGTGAACACTGAAGCTTTCTTT
>-|-|TRBJ2-6|TRBV19
CASSVKGGGANVLTF
TGTGCCAGTAGTGTTAAGGGAGGTGGGGCCAACGTCCTGACTTTC
>-|-|TRBJ2-3|TRBV19
CASSIRLLATGTDTQYF
TGTGCCAGTAGTATTCGGCTTTTAGCGACTGGCACAGATACGCAGTATTTT
>TRBD1|-|TRBJ1-1|TRBV5-5
CASSPKTGATNTEAFF
TGTGCCAGCAGCCCGAAAACAGGGGCCACGAACACTGAAGCTTTCTTT
>TRBD1|-|TRBJ2-2|TRBV5-1
CASSLGDRGVTGELFF
TGCGCCAGCAGCTTGGGGGACAGGGGAGTAACCGGGGAGCTGTTTTTT
>TRBD2|-|TRBJ2-7|TRBV7-9
CASSLVAGGPPSYEQYF
TGTGCCAGCAGCTTAGTGGCGGGGGGGCCTCCGTCCTACGAGCAGTACTTC
>TRBD2|-|TRBJ2-7|TRBV10-3
CAISATSGEEQYF
TGTGCCATCAGTGCGACTAGCGGGGAAGAGCAGTACTTC
>TRBD1|-|TRBJ1-1|TRBV7-2
CASSLVAGGYNTEAFF
TGTGCCAGCAGCTTAGTAGCAGGGGGCTACAACACTGAAGCTTTCTTT
>-|-|TRBJ1-3|TRBV6-5
CASSPSGVTGNTIYF
TGTGCCAGCAGCCCCTCAGGGGTTACTGGAAACACCATATATTTT
>-|-|TRBJ1-4|TRBV27
CASSPSRGRKLFF
TGTGCCAGCAGTCCGAGCAGGGGAAGAAAACTGTTTTTT